One and the same sample provided the 26 T cell receptor beta chains below, sequenced in a study of cytomegalovirus exposure and HLA in healthy donors. The PCR used 60 Vbeta and 13 Jbeta primers. Only in-frame clones appear in the TCRdb table, and some are missing; sequencing was by immunoSEQ multiplex PCR. Of 200,000 to 250,000 clones listed, over 65% are singletons. The sequenced material came from PBMCs. Every receptor here comes from a man younger than 35 in good health and CMV-seronegative.

This clone occurred once. The chain links TRBV19 to TRBJ1-5, with D tentatively TRBD1 (6 bases). The CDR3 is made up of 13 amino acids. Looked up from germline, CDR1 is LNHDA and CDR2 is SQIVND (reference sequence). V was shortened by 2 bases and J by 7 bases, with 9 bases between the two germline ends. The CDR3, as DNA: TGTGCCAGTAGTATAACAGGGCGACAGCCCCAGCATTTT. Amino acids: CASSITGRQPQHF.

This clone was detected only a few times. The chain's CDR3 is CASSYLTGTGEPSPLYEQYF. Written as DNA, the CDR3 is TGTGCCAGCAGCTACCTAACCGGGACAGGGGAACCCTCCCCCTTATACGAGCAGTACTTC. This chain uses TRBV27 with TRBJ2-7, with TRBD1 matching over 10 bases. The CDR3 is 20 residues long. CDR1 and CDR2 from the germline V gene are MNHEY and SMNVEV (reference sequence). The V segment lost 6 bases and the J segment 4 bases; nucleotides outside the gene matches: 24.

V and J are TRBV9 and TRBJ2-7; 7 bases align to TRBD1. The germline CDR1 and CDR2 sequences are SGDLS and YYNGEE. The CDR3 is 14 amino acids. Losses at the gene ends were 0 bases for V and 6 bases for J; bases not matched to a gene: 6. CDR3 amino acids: CASSVGQGAREQYF. In DNA, the CDR3 is TGTGCCAGCAGCGTAGGACAGGGCGCCCGCGAGCAGTACTTC.

A note on this clone: The identical CDR3 is also encoded by other nucleotide sequences in the sample. This chain connects TRBV19 to TRBJ1-5, with TRBD1 as a possible D gene (6 bases). Germline values: CDR1 LNHDA, CDR2 SQIVND (reference sequence). This CDR3 is 15 amino acids long. Trimming removed 3 bases from V and 10 bases from J, with 19 bases in between. CDR3 protein: CASSIGWGPGRPQHF. The CDR3 DNA follows: TGTGCCAGTAGTATTGGGTGGGGGCCGGGAAGACCCCAGCATTTT.

This chain connects TRBV28 to TRBJ2-3; D ambiguous. This CDR3 is 12 amino acids long. Germline values: CDR1 MDHEN, CDR2 SYDVKM. The germline V and J ends were trimmed by 6 bases and 2 bases, with 6 bases remaining between them. The DNA of the CDR3 is TGTGCCAGCAGAGACACCACAGATACGCAGTATTTT. Protein: CASRDTTDTQYF.

The chain uses TRBV7-9 and TRBJ1-6, with D maybe TRBD1 (5 bases). Germline V gene lookup returns CDR1 SEHNR and CDR2 FQNEAQ (reference sequence). This CDR3 is built from 14 residues. With 2 bases removed from V and 4 bases from J, the gap between germline ends came to 6 bases. CDR3 sequence (DNA): TGTGCCAGCAGCTTACAGGGTTATAATTCACCCCTCCACTTT. It translates to CASSLQGYNSPLHF.

This clone turned up a few times. The V call is TRBV5-1, the J call TRBJ2-1; D might be TRBD2 (5 bases). The CDR3 contains 16 residues. Looked up from germline, CDR1 is SGHRS and CDR2 is YFSETQ. V was clipped by 3 bases and J by 4 bases, with 17 bases between them. The CDR3 is CASSSPRAREYNEQFF. In DNA form, the CDR3 reads TGCGCCAGCAGCTCGCCGAGGGCACGGGAATACAATGAGCAGTTCTTC.

The CDR3 sequence is CASSNQAGYNEQFF. DNA for the CDR3: TGTGCCAGCAGCAACCAGGCGGGATACAATGAGCAGTTCTTC. V and J are TRBV7-9 and TRBJ2-1; maybe TRBD2 (6 bases). Germline V gene data show CDR1 as SEHNR and CDR2 as FQNEAQ (reference sequence). The V end was cut by 5 bases, the J end by 4 bases, with 12 bases between. The length of the CDR3 is 14 residues. Full variable domain (missing parts from reference TRBV7-9 and TRBJ2-1): DTGVSQNPRHKITKRGQNVTFRCDPISEHNRLYWYRQTLGQGPEFLTYFQNEAQLEKSRLLSDRFSAERPKGSFSTLEIQRTEQGDSAMYLCASSNQAGYNEQFFGPGTRLTVL.

The CDR3 sequence: CASSLTGRDQPQHF. CDR3 nucleotides: TGCGCCAGCAGCTTAACAGGGCGGGATCAGCCCCAGCATTTT. The chain uses TRBV5-1 and TRBJ1-5; possibly TRBD1 for D (6 bases). V was cut by 2 bases and J by 5 bases, with 11 bases left in between. Germline lookup yields CDR1 SGHRS and CDR2 YFSETQ. CDR3 length: 14 residues.

The genes are TRBV11-2 and TRBJ1-1; TRBD1 matches 8 bases. This CDR3 region has 12 residues. V lost 4 bases to trimming and J lost 11 bases; unmatched junction nucleotides: 6. Per the germline V gene, CDR1 is SGHAT and CDR2 is FQNNGV. The CDR3 DNA reads TGTGCCAGCAGCTCCCAGGGGGCTGTGGCTTTCTTT. It is translated as CASSSQGAVAFF. The full variable domain, with the rest looked up from reference TRBV11-2 and TRBJ1-1, is EAGVAQSPRYKIIEKRQSVAFWCNPISGHATLYWYQQILGQGPKLLIQFQNNGVVDDSQLPKDRFSAERLKGVDSTLKIQPAKLEDSAVYLCASSSQGAVAFFGQGTRLTVV.

This clone has only one observation. In the same sample, other DNA sequences code for this CDR3. The rearrangement uses TRBV12-5 and TRBJ2-5, with TRBD2 matching 12 bases. The CDR3 extends over 18 amino acids. CDR1 and CDR2 from the germline V gene are LGHNT and FRNRAP. J was trimmed by 2 bases and V by 0 bases; bases with no gene match: 7. CDR3 in amino acids: CASGLVRLAGGLQETQYF. In DNA form, the CDR3 reads TGTGCTAGTGGTTTGGTAAGGCTAGCGGGGGGGCTACAAGAGACCCAGTACTTC.

This chain links TRBV5-1 with TRBJ1-1; 7 positions match TRBD1. With 2 bases clipped from V and 2 bases from J, the junction kept 9 bases outside the gene matches. The germline V gene has CDR1 SGHRS and CDR2 YFSETQ. The CDR3 totals 16 residues. CDR3 in DNA: TGCGCCAGCAGCTTTGAGAGGGGGCACCCTAACACTGAAGCTTTCTTT. As protein: CASSFERGHPNTEAFF.

The CDR3 region is CASSPTHQGLLYEQYF. Written as DNA, the CDR3 is TGTGCCAGCAGTCCGACCCACCAGGGGCTTCTCTACGAGCAGTACTTC. The genes are TRBV28 and TRBJ2-7, with D perhaps matching TRBD1 (6 bases). Germline V gene lookup returns CDR1 MDHEN and CDR2 SYDVKM. Trimming pared 5 bases from V and 3 bases from J, leaving 20 bases between. CDR3 length: 16 residues.

The V call is TRBV5-1, the J call TRBJ1-2; 7 bases match TRBD1. This CDR3 has 14 amino acids. J gave up 8 bases and V 0 bases, and 7 bases lay outside the gene matches. Germline CDR1 and CDR2: SGHRS and YFSETQ. The CDR3 coding sequence is TGCGCCAGCAGCTTGGATCCGGGGACAGTGGGCTACACCTTC. Its translation is CASSLDPGTVGYTF.

V usage is TRBV2 and J usage is TRBJ2-2; D is unresolved. This CDR3 comprises 15 residues. CDR1 and CDR2 from the germline V gene are SNHLY and FYNNEI. V lost 6 bases, J lost 0 bases, and 11 bases lay in between. As DNA, the CDR3 is TGTGCCAGCAGCCCGTGGCAGTCGAACACCGGGGAGCTGTTTTTT. Translation: CASSPWQSNTGELFF.

The chain links TRBV6-5 to TRBJ1-2; D unresolved. There are 13 residues in the CDR3. V lost 6 bases and J lost 1, with 9 bases in between. The germline CDR1 and CDR2 sequences are MNHEY and SVGAGI. The CDR3 DNA follows: TGTGCCAGCAGCCCGACATTTAACTATGGCTACACCTTC. This codes for CASSPTFNYGYTF.

V is TRBV5-1 and J is TRBJ2-2, with 16 nucleotides matching TRBD2. V lost 3 bases to trimming and J lost 6 bases; unmatched junction nucleotides: 14. Germline V gene lookup returns CDR1 SGHRS and CDR2 YFSETQ. This CDR3 spans 20 amino acids. The CDR3 sequence is CASSSTGTSGRAFKAGELFF. Here the CDR3 DNA reads TGCGCCAGCAGCTCGACCGGGACTAGCGGGAGGGCCTTTAAGGCCGGGGAGCTGTTTTTT.

This sequence joins TRBV7-2 and TRBJ1-5; D is unresolved. CDR1 and CDR2 from the germline V gene are SGHTA and FQGNSA. This CDR3 has 15 residues. Trimming removed 3 bases from V and 3 bases from J, with 12 bases in between. The CDR3 spells CASSFAGSTNQPQHF. DNA for the CDR3: TGTGCCAGCAGCTTCGCGGGAAGTACCAATCAGCCCCAGCATTTT.

This clone was counted a single time. This sample includes further DNA sequences coding for the same CDR3. V and J are TRBV5-1 and TRBJ2-5; 11 positions match TRBD2. The junction had 0 bases not matched to a gene; V was cut back by 0 bases and J by 2 bases. This CDR3 region has 15 residues. Germline loops: CDR1 SGHRS, CDR2 YFSETQ. CDR3: CASSLVAGGQETQYF. Written as DNA, the CDR3 is TGCGCCAGCAGCTTGGTAGCGGGGGGGCAAGAGACCCAGTACTTC.

This clone came up a few times. This chain uses TRBV19 with TRBJ1-5, with D perhaps matching TRBD1 (5 bases). Germline V gene sequence: CDR1 LNHDA, CDR2 SQIVND (reference sequence). The CDR3 is made up of 17 amino acids. Trimming shortened V by 6 bases and J by 9 bases, and 27 bases separated the two germline ends. The CDR3 loop reads CASSDRFFGTAEGPQHF. CDR3 nucleotide sequence: TGTGCCAGTAGCGATAGGTTCTTCGGGACGGCGGAGGGGCCCCAGCATTTT.

V and J are TRBV30 and TRBJ1-5; no clear D. Germline V gene data show CDR1 as GTSNPN and CDR2 as SVGIG (reference sequence). The CDR3 contains 15 residues. Trimming stripped 0 bases from V and 4 bases from J, with 13 bases between. CDR3 sequence reads: CAWSVMPGLNQPQHF. The CDR3 coding sequence is TGTGCCTGGAGTGTAATGCCAGGCCTAAATCAGCCCCAGCATTTT.

This chain connects TRBV4-1 to TRBJ2-5, with D perhaps matching TRBD1 (5 bases). Germline-derived CDR1 and CDR2 are MGHRA and YSYEKL. The CDR3 has 16 residues. The ends were cut back, 4 bases at V and 3 bases at J, with 18 bases in the middle. The CDR3 region has the DNA TGCGCCAGCAGCCTTGGGCAGGGTCCGTGGGAAGAGACCCAGTACTTC. It yields the protein CASSLGQGPWEETQYF.

V usage is TRBV7-8 and J usage is TRBJ1-2; D is undetermined. Trimming left V 3 bases short and J 2 bases short, with 7 bases between. Germline assignment: CDR1 SGHVS and CDR2 FQNEAQ. The CDR3 totals 13 residues. CDR3 coding DNA: TGTGCCAGCAGCTTGACGGAGAACTATGGCTACACCTTC. This translates into CASSLTENYGYTF.

The chain joins TRBV9 to TRBJ2-7; weak D call: TRBD2 (5 bases). V gave up 1 base and J gave up 0 bases, with 14 bases separating them. Germline assignment: CDR1 SGDLS and CDR2 YYNGEE. CDR3 size: 16 residues. The CDR3 protein is CASSVRSTAVSYEQYF. DNA for the CDR3: TGTGCCAGCAGCGTAAGGTCAACAGCGGTCTCCTACGAGCAGTACTTC.

The J gene is TRBJ2-3, the V gene TRBV5-1; 10 bases map to TRBD1. The germline V gene has CDR1 SGHRS and CDR2 YFSETQ. Germline trimming cut 0 bases from V and 0 bases from J; bases unmatched to any gene: 4. This CDR3 is built from 17 residues. The CDR3 nucleotides read TGCGCCAGCAGCTTGGTAGGGACAGGGGCTAGCACAGATACGCAGTATTTT. Residues: CASSLVGTGASTDTQYF.

This clone was seen just once. The genes are TRBV5-1 and TRBJ1-1; TRBD1 is a possible D gene (5 bases). Germline values: CDR1 SGHRS, CDR2 YFSETQ. Trimming cost V 4 bases and J 4 bases, with 17 bases left between them. The CDR3 loop spans 15 amino acids. The CDR3 DNA is TGCGCCAGCAGCCGCCGGGGGGGGGAGGGCACTGAAGCTTTCTTT. The encoded protein is CASSRRGGEGTEAFF.